These T cell receptor beta chains were read from a single sample in a study of T cell changes during pregnancy in multiple sclerosis. Clones were sequenced by immunoSEQ multiplex PCR, and TCRdb holds only the in-frame ones, with some missing. Of 70,000 to 80,000 clones in the sample, 90% to 95% were seen once. The sequences come from CD4+ T cells from peripheral blood mononuclear cells, collected before pregnancy. Receptors were obtained from a female donor with multiple sclerosis, enrolled in a pregnancy study. Both conserved end residues are part of each CDR3. D genes are given only for firm matches. Not every row has a clone size; where given, it reads once, few, many or a size class.

v_call	cdr3_length	d_call	clone_size	j_call	cdr3_nt	cdr3_aa
TRBV5-1	15	-	once	TRBJ2-2	TGCGCCAGCAGCTTGGAATTGACAATCACCGGGGAGCTGTTTTTT	CASSLELTITGELFF
TRBV27	15	-	-	TRBJ2-1	TGTGCCAGCAATAGCGGAGGAGGCTCCTACAATGAGCAGTTCTTC	CASNSGGGSYNEQFF
TRBV30	16	-	-	TRBJ2-2	TGTGCCTGGAGTGTCTGGGGCGGGACTAACACCGGGGAGCTGTTTTTT	CAWSVWGGTNTGELFF
TRBV28	14	TRBD2	-	TRBJ2-7	TGTGCCAGCAGTTCCCGGGGGGGGCTTTACGAGCAGTACTTC	CASSSRGGLYEQYF
TRBV2	19	-	-	TRBJ2-5	TGTGCCAGCAGCTTTCCGACAACCTGGGGTAGCGGAAACCAAGAGACCCAGTACTTC	CASSFPTTWGSGNQETQYF
TRBV5-1	13	-	-	TRBJ2-5	TGCGCCAGCAGCTTGGCTAGACGGGAGACCCAGTACTTC	CASSLARRETQYF
TRBV7-8	16	-	-	TRBJ2-7	TGTGCCAGCAGCTTAGCAGAACAGGTTCTCTCCTACGAGCAGTACTTC	CASSLAEQVLSYEQYF
TRBV4-3	13	-	-	TRBJ1-6	TGCGCCAGCGGGGACATTCAAGGTTCACCCCTCCACTTT	CASGDIQGSPLHF
TRBV11-3	13	-	once	TRBJ1-3	TGTGCCAGCAGCTTAGCGGGGGAAAACACCATATATTTT	CASSLAGENTIYF
TRBV11-3	16	TRBD1	-	TRBJ2-7	TGTGCCAGCAGCACGTCAGTCAGGGGGAGCTCCTACGAGCAGTACTTC	CASSTSVRGSSYEQYF
TRBV5-6	16	-	-	TRBJ2-4	TGTGCCAGCAGCACCGACAGGTTATTAGCCAAAAACATTCAGTACTTC	CASSTDRLLAKNIQYF
TRBV30	15	TRBD2	-	TRBJ2-1	TGTGCCCCCAATATCTGGGGGACTAACTACAATGAGCAGTTCTTC	CAPNIWGTNYNEQFF
TRBV25-1	16	-	-	TRBJ1-6	TGTGCCAGCAGTGAAGGCGAGGGAATATATAATTCACCCCTCCACTTT	CASSEGEGIYNSPLHF
TRBV19	15	TRBD1	-	TRBJ2-7	TGTGCCAGTAGTATTGAAAGGACAGGGGGCTACGAGCAGTACTTC	CASSIERTGGYEQYF
TRBV27	19	TRBD2	-	TRBJ2-7	TGTGCCAGCAGTTTAGCCGGGCCTAGCGGGGGCCCTAGCTCCTACGAGCAGTACTTC	CASSLAGPSGGPSSYEQYF
TRBV7-2	14	-	-	TRBJ1-6	TGTGCCAGCAGCTTAGTGGGGGGTAATTCACCCCTCCACTTT	CASSLVGGNSPLHF
TRBV19	15	TRBD1	few	TRBJ2-1	TGTGCCAGTACCAGCGACAGGGGGCGCGGGAATGAGCAGTTCTTC	CASTSDRGRGNEQFF
TRBV9	14	-	-	TRBJ1-2	TGTGCCAGCAGTGAGGAAGAGGGACTCTATGGCTACACCTTC	CASSEEEGLYGYTF
TRBV5-1	16	TRBD2	-	TRBJ2-5	TGCGCCAGCAGCTTGTTGCCTAGCGGAGGCCAAGAGACCCAGTACTTC	CASSLLPSGGQETQYF
TRBV6-5	13	TRBD1	-	TRBJ2-4	TGTGCCAGCAGTTACGGGACAGGGAACATTCAGTACTTC	CASSYGTGNIQYF
TRBV5-4	15	TRBD1	-	TRBJ2-1	TGTGCCAGCCAAACAGGGGGCGCGTTCTACAATGAGCAGTTCTTC	CASQTGGAFYNEQFF
TRBV6-1	14	-	-	TRBJ2-1	TGTGCCAGCATTGGGCTAGCGCGTCACAATGAGCAGTTCTTC	CASIGLARHNEQFF
TRBV2	11	TRBD1	-	TRBJ2-4	TGTGCCAGCGATGATGGGGACAGGGGGTACTTC	CASDDGDRGYF
TRBV19	17	TRBD1	-	TRBJ1-1	TGTGCCAGTAGTATAAACAGGGGAGTAATGGCGAGCACTGAAGCTTTCTTT	CASSINRGVMASTEAFF
TRBV7-3	15	-	-	TRBJ1-6	TGTGCCAGCAGCTTAGACAGGACGCCTAGTTTACCCCTCCACTTT	CASSLDRTPSLPLHF
TRBV30	14	TRBD1	few	TRBJ2-7	TGTGCCTGGACCGGGCCGGGACAGGGGTACGAGCAGTACTTC	CAWTGPGQGYEQYF
TRBV7-2	16	TRBD1	-	TRBJ1-2	TGTGCCAGCAGCTTAGGTGGGACAGGGCTCAACTATGGCTACACCTTC	CASSLGGTGLNYGYTF
TRBV29-1	12	-	-	TRBJ2-5	TGCAGCGTTGTGAGTGGGGGCGAGACCCAGTACTTC	CSVVSGGETQYF
TRBV15	16	TRBD2	-	TRBJ2-7	TGTGCCACCAGCAGAGGGGGGAGGGACCCAGCCTACGAGCAGTACTTC	CATSRGGRDPAYEQYF
TRBV28	20	-	-	TRBJ1-1	TGTGCCAGCCCCCCCGGGCGTTCGGAGGGGTTAAACATGTGGAACACTGAAGCTTTCTTT	CASPPGRSEGLNMWNTEAFF
TRBV27	14	TRBD1	-	TRBJ2-5	TGTGCCAGCAGTTCTTACAGGGGTCGAGAGACCCAGTACTTC	CASSSYRGRETQYF
TRBV4-2	14	-	-	TRBJ2-7	TGTGCCAGCAGCCAAGATCCTAGCTCCTACGAGCAGTACTTC	CASSQDPSSYEQYF
TRBV27	17	-	-	TRBJ1-4	TGTGCCAGCAGTTTATTCTCGTTTGGGCCAACTAATGAAAAACTGTTTTTT	CASSLFSFGPTNEKLFF
TRBV27	14	-	-	TRBJ1-4	TGTGCCAGCAGTTTAGCTAGGGGGAATGAAAAACTGTTTTTT	CASSLARGNEKLFF
TRBV18	15	TRBD2	once	TRBJ2-5	TGTGCCAGCTCGCCCGGACTAGCGGGAGAAGAGACCCAGTACTTC	CASSPGLAGEETQYF
TRBV13	20	-	-	TRBJ2-6	TGTGCCAGCAGCTCCACCCGGGCCTTAGGAGGGTCCTCTGGGGCCAACGTCCTGACTTTC	CASSSTRALGGSSGANVLTF